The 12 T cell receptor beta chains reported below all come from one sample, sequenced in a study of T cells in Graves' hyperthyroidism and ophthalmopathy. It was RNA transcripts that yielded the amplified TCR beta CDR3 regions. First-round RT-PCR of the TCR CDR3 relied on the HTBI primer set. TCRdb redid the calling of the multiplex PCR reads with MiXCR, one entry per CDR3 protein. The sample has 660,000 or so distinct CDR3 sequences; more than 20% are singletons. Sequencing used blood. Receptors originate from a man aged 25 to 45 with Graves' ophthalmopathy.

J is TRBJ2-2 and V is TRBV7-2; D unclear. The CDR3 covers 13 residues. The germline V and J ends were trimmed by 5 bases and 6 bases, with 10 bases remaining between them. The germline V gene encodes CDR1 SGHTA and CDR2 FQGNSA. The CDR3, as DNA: TGTGCCAGCAGCCCCAGTCCCGCCGGGGAGCTGTTTTTT. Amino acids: CASSPSPAGELFF. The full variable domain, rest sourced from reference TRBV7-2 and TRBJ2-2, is GAGVSQSPSNKVTEKGKDVELRCDPISGHTALYWYRQSLGQGLEFLIYFQGNSAPDKSGLPSDRFSAERTGGSVSTLTIQRTQQEDSAVYLCASSPSPAGELFFGEGSRLTVL.

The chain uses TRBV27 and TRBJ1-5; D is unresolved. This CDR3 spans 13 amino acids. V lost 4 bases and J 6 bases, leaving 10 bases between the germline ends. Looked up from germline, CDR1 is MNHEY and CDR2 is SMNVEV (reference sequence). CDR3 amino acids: CASSSSKTQPQHF. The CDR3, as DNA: TGTGCCAGCAGTTCGTCAAAAACTCAGCCCCAGCATTTT.

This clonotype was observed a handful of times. The CDR3 nucleotides are TGTGCCAGCAGTTACAGCCCGGGACGATACTACGAGCAGTACTTC. Protein product: CASSYSPGRYYEQYF. The chain recombines TRBV6-2 or TRBV6-3 with TRBJ2-7; D is perhaps TRBD1 or TRBD2 (5 bases each). Germline-derived CDR1 and CDR2 are MNHEY and SVGEGT. CDR3 length: 15 residues. V lost 2 bases and J lost 3, with 14 bases in between.

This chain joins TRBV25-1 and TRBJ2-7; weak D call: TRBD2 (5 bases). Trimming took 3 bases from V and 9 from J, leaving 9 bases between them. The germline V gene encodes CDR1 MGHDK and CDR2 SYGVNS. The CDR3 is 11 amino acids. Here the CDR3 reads CASSDLGMQYF. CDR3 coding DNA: TGTGCCAGCAGTGACCTCGGGATGCAGTACTTC.

In DNA, the CDR3 is TGTGCCATCAGTGAGGGTGACACTGAAGCTTTCTTT. The encoded protein is CAISEGDTEAFF. The chain has TRBV10-3 and TRBJ1-1; the D is unclear. The germline V and J ends were trimmed by 2 bases and 3 bases, with 4 bases remaining between them. Germline CDR1 is ENHRY and CDR2 is SYGVKD. This CDR3 has 12 residues.

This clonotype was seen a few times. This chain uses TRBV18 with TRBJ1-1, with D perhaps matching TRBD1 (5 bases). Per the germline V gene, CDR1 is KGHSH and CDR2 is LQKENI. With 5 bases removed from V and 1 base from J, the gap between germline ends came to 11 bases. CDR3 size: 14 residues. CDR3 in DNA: TGTGCCAGCTCAGAGGGGTCGGCGAACACTGAAGCTTTCTTT. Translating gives CASSEGSANTEAFF.

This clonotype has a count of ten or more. CDR3 bases: TGTGCCAGCCGCCGGGGAGAGACCCAGTACTTC. It codes for CASRRGETQYF. The chain joins TRBV7-9 to TRBJ2-5, with D possibly matching TRBD2 (5 bases). The ends were cut back, 8 bases at V and 4 bases at J, with 8 bases in the middle. This CDR3 region has 11 residues. Germline values: CDR1 SEHNR, CDR2 FQNEAQ (reference sequence).

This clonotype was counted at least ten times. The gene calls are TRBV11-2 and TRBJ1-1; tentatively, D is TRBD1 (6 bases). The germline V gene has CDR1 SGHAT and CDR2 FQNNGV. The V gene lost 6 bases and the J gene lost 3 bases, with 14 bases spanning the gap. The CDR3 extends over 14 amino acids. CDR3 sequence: CASRPTGLDTEAFF. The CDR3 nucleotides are TGTGCCAGCAGGCCAACAGGGCTCGACACTGAAGCTTTCTTT.

For the CDR3, the DNA is TGCAGCGTCCGGGGCAACTACGAGCAGTACTTC. Protein: CSVRGNYEQYF. The chain recombines TRBV29-1 with TRBJ2-7; either TRBD1 or TRBD2 may supply D (5 bases each). Germline V gives CDR1 SQVTM, CDR2 ANQGSEA. Trimming stripped 6 bases from V and 3 bases from J, with 9 bases between. The CDR3 is 11 amino acids.

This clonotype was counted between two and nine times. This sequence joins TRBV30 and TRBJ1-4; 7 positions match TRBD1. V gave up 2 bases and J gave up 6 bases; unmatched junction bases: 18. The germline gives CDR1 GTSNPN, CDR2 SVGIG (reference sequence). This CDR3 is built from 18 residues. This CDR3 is CAWSLPGQLPTRYEKLFF. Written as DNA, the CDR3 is TGTGCCTGGAGTCTCCCGGGACAGCTTCCCACGAGATATGAAAAACTGTTTTTT.

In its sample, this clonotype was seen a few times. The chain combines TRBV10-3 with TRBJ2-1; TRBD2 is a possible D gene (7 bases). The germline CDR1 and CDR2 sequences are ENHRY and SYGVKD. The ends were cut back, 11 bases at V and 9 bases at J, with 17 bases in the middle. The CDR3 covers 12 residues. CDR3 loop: CAAGAGEGEQFF. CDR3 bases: TGTGCCGCTGGGGCAGGGGAGGGTGAGCAGTTCTTC.

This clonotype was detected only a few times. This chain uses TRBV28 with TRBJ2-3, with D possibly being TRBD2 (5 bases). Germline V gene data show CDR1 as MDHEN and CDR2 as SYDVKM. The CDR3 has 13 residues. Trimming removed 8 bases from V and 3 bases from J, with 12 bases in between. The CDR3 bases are TGTGCCAGCGTCACGTCGGGGACAGATACGCAGTATTTT. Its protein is CASVTSGTDTQYF.